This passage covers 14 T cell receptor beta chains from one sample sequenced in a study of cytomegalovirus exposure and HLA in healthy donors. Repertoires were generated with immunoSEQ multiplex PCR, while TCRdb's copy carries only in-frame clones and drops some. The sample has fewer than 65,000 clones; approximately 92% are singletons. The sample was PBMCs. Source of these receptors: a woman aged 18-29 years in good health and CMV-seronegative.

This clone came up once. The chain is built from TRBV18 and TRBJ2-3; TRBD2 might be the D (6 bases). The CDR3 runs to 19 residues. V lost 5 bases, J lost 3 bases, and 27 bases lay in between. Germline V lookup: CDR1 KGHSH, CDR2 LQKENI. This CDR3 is CASSKTGEGPGGATDTQYF. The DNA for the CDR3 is TGTGCCAGCTCAAAAACGGGAGAGGGCCCCGGCGGGGCAACAGATACGCAGTATTTT.

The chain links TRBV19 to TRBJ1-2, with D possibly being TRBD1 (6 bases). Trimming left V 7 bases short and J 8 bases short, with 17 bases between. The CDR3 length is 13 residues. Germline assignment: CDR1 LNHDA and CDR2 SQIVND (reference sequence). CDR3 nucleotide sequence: TGTGCCAGTATCGGGGGGCTATCGGGAGGCTACACCTTC. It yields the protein CASIGGLSGGYTF.

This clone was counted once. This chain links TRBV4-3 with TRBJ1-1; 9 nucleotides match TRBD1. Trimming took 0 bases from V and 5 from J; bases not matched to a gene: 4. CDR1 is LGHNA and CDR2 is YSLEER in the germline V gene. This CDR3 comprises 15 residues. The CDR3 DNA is TGCGCCAGCAGCCAAGATGACAGGGGGAAGACTGAAGCTTTCTTT. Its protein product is CASSQDDRGKTEAFF.

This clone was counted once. The CDR3 nucleotides read TGCGCCAGCAGCCAAGATCGGGGGGCTGGGGCCAACGTCCTGACTTTC. It codes for CASSQDRGAGANVLTF. The chain is built from TRBV4-1 and TRBJ2-6, with 7 bases fitting TRBD2. Looked up from germline, CDR1 is MGHRA and CDR2 is YSYEKL. The junction had 1 base not matched to a gene; V was cut back by 0 bases and J by 2 bases. This CDR3 has 16 amino acids.

The CDR3 coding sequence is TGTGCCAGCAGCACCGACAGGGGGGGCCACAATGAGCAGTTCTTC. Its translation is CASSTDRGGHNEQFF. The chain employs TRBV7-3 and TRBJ2-1; 9 nucleotides align to TRBD1. The CDR3 contains 15 residues. The trim removed 5 bases at V and 5 bases at J, leaving 7 bases unmatched. In germline, CDR1 is SGHTA, CDR2 FQGTGA.

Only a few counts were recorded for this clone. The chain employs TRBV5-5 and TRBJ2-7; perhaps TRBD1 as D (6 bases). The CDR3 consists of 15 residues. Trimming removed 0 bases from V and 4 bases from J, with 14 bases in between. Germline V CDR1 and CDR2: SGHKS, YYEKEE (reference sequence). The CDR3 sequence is CASSLDPGQIYEQYF. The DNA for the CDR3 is TGTGCCAGCAGCTTGGACCCCGGACAGATTTACGAGCAGTACTTC.

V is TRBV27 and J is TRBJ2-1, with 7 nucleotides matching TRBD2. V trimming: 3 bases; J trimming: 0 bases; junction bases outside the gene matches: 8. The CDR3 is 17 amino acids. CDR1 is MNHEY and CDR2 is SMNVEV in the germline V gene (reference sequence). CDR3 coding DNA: TGTGCCAGCAGTTTGGGGGTGGGCGGGAGCTCCTACAATGAGCAGTTCTTC. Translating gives CASSLGVGGSSYNEQFF.

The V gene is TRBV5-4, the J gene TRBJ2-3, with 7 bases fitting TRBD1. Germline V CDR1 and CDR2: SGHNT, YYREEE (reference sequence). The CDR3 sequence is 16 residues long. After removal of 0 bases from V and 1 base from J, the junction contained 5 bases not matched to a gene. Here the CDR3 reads CASSLVPTGGTDTQYF. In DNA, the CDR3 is TGTGCCAGCAGCTTGGTACCTACAGGGGGCACAGATACGCAGTATTTT.

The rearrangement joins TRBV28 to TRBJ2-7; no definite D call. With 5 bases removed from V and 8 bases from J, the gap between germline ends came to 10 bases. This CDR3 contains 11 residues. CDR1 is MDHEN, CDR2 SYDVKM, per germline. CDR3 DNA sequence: TGTGCCAGCAGTCCAGACATTAAGCAGTACTTC. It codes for CASSPDIKQYF.

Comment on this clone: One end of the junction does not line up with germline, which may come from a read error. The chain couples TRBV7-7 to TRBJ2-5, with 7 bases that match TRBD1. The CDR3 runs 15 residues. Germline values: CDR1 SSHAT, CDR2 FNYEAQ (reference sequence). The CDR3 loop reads CASSLVQGVQETQYF. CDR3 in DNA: TGTGCTAGCAGCTTAGTCCAGGGGGTTCAAGAGACCCAGTACTTC. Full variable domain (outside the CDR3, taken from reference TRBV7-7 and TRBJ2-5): GAGVSQSPRYKVTKRGQDVTLRCDPISSHATLYWYQQALGQGPEFLTYFNYEAQPDKSGLPSDRFSAERPEGSISTLTIQRTEQRDSAMYRCASSLVQGVQETQYFGPGTRLLVL.

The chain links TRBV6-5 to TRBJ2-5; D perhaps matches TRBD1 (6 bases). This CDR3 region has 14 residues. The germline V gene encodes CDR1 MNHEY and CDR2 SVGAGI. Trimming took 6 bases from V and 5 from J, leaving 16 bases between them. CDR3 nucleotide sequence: TGTGCCAGCAGACAGGGACACCTGGGGGAGACCCAGTACTTC. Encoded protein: CASRQGHLGETQYF.

CDR3 bases: TGTGCCAGCTCACCCGACTCAGATACGCAGTATTTT. This codes for CASSPDSDTQYF. The rearrangement uses TRBV18 and TRBJ2-3, with D unclear. This CDR3 region has 12 residues. Germline V gene data show CDR1 as KGHSH and CDR2 as LQKENI. V lost 3 bases to trimming and J lost 4 bases, with 5 bases between them.

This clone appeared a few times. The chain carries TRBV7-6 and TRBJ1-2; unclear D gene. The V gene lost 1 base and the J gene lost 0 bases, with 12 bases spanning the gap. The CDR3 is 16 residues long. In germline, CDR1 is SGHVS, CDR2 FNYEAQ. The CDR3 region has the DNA TGTGCCAGCAGCTTAGTTCAAGGAGGGTCTAACTATGGCTACACCTTC. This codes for CASSLVQGGSNYGYTF.

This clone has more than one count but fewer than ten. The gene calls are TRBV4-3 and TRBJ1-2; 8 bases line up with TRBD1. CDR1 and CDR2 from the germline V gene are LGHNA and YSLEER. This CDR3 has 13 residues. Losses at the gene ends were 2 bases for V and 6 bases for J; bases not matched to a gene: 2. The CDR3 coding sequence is TGCGCCAGCAGCCAACAGACAGGGGATGGCTACACCTTC. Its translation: CASSQQTGDGYTF.